Listed below are T cell receptor beta chains from one sample, sequenced in a study of T cell changes during pregnancy in multiple sclerosis. Profiling relied on immunoSEQ multiplex PCR, and the TCRdb table lists in-frame clones only, not all of them. The sample holds some 49,000 clones, 90% seen once. The material sequenced was peripheral blood, taken after pregnancy. Receptors originate from a female donor in good health, enrolled as a control in a pregnancy study. The conserved cysteine and the conserved F or W are not part of the CDR3 here. The order of the fields is D gene, V gene, clone size, J gene, CDR3 protein. D genes are given only for firm matches. Not all rows give a size; the values are once, few, many and, for expanded clones, a class.

>.|TRBV6-1|.|TRBJ1-3
ASRAQGSSGNTIY
>.|TRBV28|once|TRBJ1-2
ASLPGGGGGYT
>.|TRBV4-1|.|TRBJ1-6
ASSQSLGQPNSPLH
>TRBD2|TRBV19|.|TRBJ2-3
AKATAGVHGTDTQY
>.|TRBV28|.|TRBJ1-2
ASSTDGGAPYGYT
>TRBD1|TRBV7-2|.|TRBJ2-2
ASSLATGQYGELF
>TRBD2|TRBV15|once|TRBJ2-7
ATTKELSGAYEQY
>.|TRBV6-5|.|TRBJ1-1
ASRLLDPNTEAF
>.|TRBV9|once|TRBJ2-1
ASSVAVAREVEQF
>.|TRBV19|.|TRBJ2-7
ASSLRTATYEQY
>.|TRBV5-5|once|TRBJ1-1
ASSPLQGRDTEAF
>TRBD1|TRBV29-1|.|TRBJ1-6
SVRDSSSYNSPLH
>.|TRBV15|.|TRBJ1-5
ATSRDVGARQPQH
>.|TRBV7-8|.|TRBJ2-7
ASSLNSIYEQY
>TRBD2|TRBV7-3|few|TRBJ2-7
ASSSGLAGSHEQY
>TRBD2|TRBV27|.|TRBJ2-5
ASSFSGRTETQY
>TRBD1|TRBV13|.|TRBJ1-6
ASSLNFGGDRGYSPLH
>TRBD1|TRBV4-3|.|TRBJ2-2
ASSLVGTGSTGELF
>.|TRBV7-3|.|TRBJ2-1
ASSSARTANEQF
>TRBD2|TRBV19|.|TRBJ2-3
ASSIFSGGTDTQY
>.|TRBV7-2|.|TRBJ1-5
ASSSHRDQPQH
>.|TRBV4-3|.|TRBJ2-1
ASSQDNNEQF
>TRBD2|TRBV5-3|.|TRBJ2-3
ARSSGGEAGDADTQY
>TRBD1|TRBV6-1|.|TRBJ2-7
ASSEAVTGFGEQY
>.|TRBV12-2|.|TRBJ1-1
ASRLVPDRANTEAF
>.|TRBV18|.|TRBJ2-7
ASSPITSYEQY
>.|TRBV4-3|.|TRBJ1-2
ASSQDTGTLYGYT
>TRBD2|TRBV19|.|TRBJ2-1
ASSPRLAGLAYNEQF
>.|TRBV7-3|.|TRBJ2-6
ASSLMGEAGANVLT
>TRBD2|TRBV19|.|TRBJ2-3
ASSLAGGSDTQY
>.|TRBV28|.|TRBJ1-2
ASSSWPGNYGYT
>TRBD2|TRBV6-5|.|TRBJ2-7
ASSYLTSGGEQY
>TRBD1|TRBV19|.|TRBJ1-2
ASTRDRDYGYT
>.|TRBV15|.|TRBJ2-3
ATSGAAIATDTQY
>TRBD2|TRBV5-1|.|TRBJ2-5
ASSLQRGPQETQY
>.|TRBV28|.|TRBJ2-3
ASSSSPSTDTQY
>TRBD2|TRBV5-8|.|TRBJ2-7
ASSRGGFDEQY
>.|TRBV5-1|.|TRBJ1-3
ASSFGGSSGNTIY
>TRBD1|TRBV4-3|.|TRBJ1-2
ASSAAGPGTVHGYT
>.|TRBV7-9|.|TRBJ2-5
ASSFTGTLQETQY
>TRBD1|TRBV10-3|.|TRBJ2-7
AISESDRAYEQY
>.|TRBV11-2|.|TRBJ1-2
ASSPYPIRESGYT
>TRBD1|TRBV4-2|.|TRBJ1-2
ASSQEPRRTGERGYT
>.|TRBV19|.|TRBJ2-2
ASEPRRGGVNTGELF
>.|TRBV7-9|.|TRBJ1-2
ASKGEGGYT
>.|TRBV5-1|once|TRBJ1-6
ASSILMGGGVNSPLH
>.|TRBV5-4|.|TRBJ2-2
ASSLGQGNTGELF
>TRBD1|TRBV6-5|.|TRBJ1-1
ASSRPGQIDTEAF